Presented here are 21 T cell receptor beta chains from one specimen sequenced in a study of T-cell memory formation after mild COVID-19. TCRdb redid the calling of the 5' RACE reads with MiXCR, one entry per CDR3 protein. Among hundreds of thousands of distinct CDR3 sequences listed, about 19% were seen once. Material for sequencing was PBMCs or a T cell subset sorted from them (not recorded which). Every receptor here comes from an adult woman who had mild COVID-19 (a few samples of this study predate the infection). Cell type and time point are not known.

The chain is built from TRBV7-9 and TRBJ1-1; no definite D call. V lost 0 bases, J lost 8 bases, and 7 bases lay in between. The CDR3 has 12 residues. Germline-derived CDR1 and CDR2 are SEHNR and FQNEAQ (reference sequence). CDR3 nucleotides: TGTGCCAGCAGCTTAGCCGCGACCGAAGCTTTCTTT. It yields the protein CASSLAATEAFF.

This clonotype was seen a few times. The chain carries TRBV12-3 or TRBV12-4 and TRBJ1-4; 12 bases are a match to TRBD1. The CDR3 covers 21 residues. V gave up 6 bases and J gave up 3 bases; unmatched junction bases: 20. In nucleotides, the CDR3 is TGTGCCAGCAGCCCCCTCGAAATATGGGGACAGGGGGCATGGGCTAATGAAAAACTGTTTTTT. As protein: CASSPLEIWGQGAWANEKLFF.

This clonotype has only a few counts. V usage is TRBV7-2 and J usage is TRBJ2-4, with D hard to call. The CDR3 spans 13 residues. The germline V gene encodes CDR1 SGHTA and CDR2 FQGNSA. V dropped 1 base and J dropped 8 bases, with 9 bases sitting between them. CDR3 bases: TGTGCCAGCAGCTTAGTTAACCAGGACATTCAGTACTTC. Protein sequence: CASSLVNQDIQYF.

This clonotype was observed a handful of times. The chain links TRBV2 to TRBJ2-3; D is uncertain. V lost 10 bases, J lost 0 bases, and 8 bases lay in between. Germline CDR1 SNHLY, CDR2 FYNNEI. The CDR3 runs 12 residues. DNA for the CDR3: TGTGCCATCCGTTCTAGCACAGATACGCAGTATTTT. Amino acid sequence: CAIRSSTDTQYF.

This clonotype was seen a few times. This chain uses TRBV5-6 with TRBJ2-7, with 8 positions matching TRBD1. This CDR3 is built from 14 residues. Per germline, CDR1 SGHDT and CDR2 YYEEEE. J lost 0 bases, V lost 5 bases, and 4 bases had no gene match. The CDR3 bases are TGTGCCAGCAGACTACAGGGGGGCTCCTACGAGCAGTACTTC. Translating gives CASRLQGGSYEQYF.

The genes are TRBV20-1 and TRBJ2-1; 10 bases are a match to TRBD2. V was clipped by 3 bases and J by 9 bases; unmatched bases: 11. The CDR3 is made up of 15 amino acids. Germline V CDR1 and CDR2: DFQATT, SNEGSKA (reference sequence). DNA for the CDR3: TGCAGTGCTAGCATCGGGACTAGCGCGTACTTTGAGCAGTTCTTC. Translated: CSASIGTSAYFEQFF.

The chain combines TRBV2 with TRBJ1-1; no clear D. The germline V gene encodes CDR1 SNHLY and CDR2 FYNNEI. The CDR3 sequence is 11 residues long. V shed 7 bases and J shed 7 bases, with 10 bases lying between them. CDR3 sequence (DNA): TGTGCCAGCACCCCCGGCTTTGAAGCTTTCTTT. It specifies CASTPGFEAFF.

This clonotype occurred a few times. The chain joins TRBV4-3 to TRBJ1-5, with D uncertain. Trimming took off 0 bases at V and 4 bases at J, with 13 bases between the two ends. The germline gives CDR1 LGHNA, CDR2 YSLEER. There are 16 residues in the CDR3. The CDR3, as DNA: TGCGCCAGCAGCCAAGATTACCCACCGCTAAATCAGCCCCAGCATTTT. Translating it yields CASSQDYPPLNQPQHF.

As regards this clonotype: The conserved phenylalanine or tryptophan is not found at the CDR3 terminus, so this likely reflects a read error. J is TRBJ2-7 and V is TRBV4-1; D is perhaps TRBD1 (5 bases). V lost 1 base and J 0 bases, leaving 13 bases between the germline ends. Looked up from germline, CDR1 is MGHRA and CDR2 is YSYEKL. The CDR3 has 16 amino acids. This chain's CDR3 is CASSQGTRSSSYEQYL. The CDR3 coding sequence is TGCGCCAGCAGCCAAGGGACAAGGTCAAGCTCCTACGAGCAGTACCTC.

There are many counts of this clonotype. V and J are TRBV29-1 and TRBJ2-3; 11 bases are a match to TRBD2. Germline V gene lookup returns CDR1 SQVTM and CDR2 ANQGSEA. The junction had 6 bases not matched to a gene; V was cut back by 4 bases and J by 6 bases. This CDR3 contains 14 residues. CDR3 region: CSVGSSGGLDTQYF. Written as DNA, the CDR3 is TGCAGCGTTGGTTCTAGCGGGGGGCTGGATACGCAGTATTTT.

In its sample, this clonotype was seen a few times. The chain links TRBV4-1 to TRBJ2-2, with D unclear. This CDR3 spans 14 amino acids. Trimming shortened V by 0 bases and J by 7 bases, and 9 bases separated the two germline ends. Germline CDR1 and CDR2: MGHRA and YSYEKL. This chain's CDR3 is CASSQDQLNGELFF. The CDR3 DNA sequence: TGCGCCAGCAGCCAAGATCAGCTCAACGGGGAGCTGTTTTTT.

This clonotype showed up just a few times. The chain recombines TRBV5-1 with TRBJ2-2; D remains unclear. Germline values: CDR1 SGHRS, CDR2 YFSETQ. The CDR3 is 13 residues long. V was cut by 4 bases and J by 3 bases, with 7 bases left in between. As DNA, the CDR3 is TGCGCCAGCAGCCAAATCTACACCGGGGAGCTGTTTTTT. Its protein product is CASSQIYTGELFF.

This clonotype was counted ten times or more. The CDR3 DNA reads TGCGCCAGCAGCCAGGATCCCAATCAGCCCCAGCATTTT. It translates to CASSQDPNQPQHF. The chain has TRBV4-1 and TRBJ1-5; D not certain. Trimming removed 3 bases at V and 3 bases at J, with 6 bases between. Germline values: CDR1 MGHRA, CDR2 YSYEKL. The CDR3 is made up of 13 amino acids.

This clonotype was counted between two and nine times. The chain recombines TRBV6-5 with TRBJ2-7; 8 bases align to TRBD2. J was trimmed by 4 bases and V by 2 bases; bases with no gene match: 13. Germline V gene lookup returns CDR1 MNHEY and CDR2 SVGAGI. The CDR3 covers 17 residues. As DNA, the CDR3 is TGTGCCAGCAGTTACCGCCTCTCCAGCGGGAGCAGTTACGAGCAGTACTTC. It yields the protein CASSYRLSSGSSYEQYF.

J is TRBJ2-3 and V is TRBV27; D is possibly TRBD2 (6 bases). The length of the CDR3 is 15 residues. CDR1 MNHEY and CDR2 SMNVEV come from the germline V gene (reference sequence). V was shortened by 6 bases and J by 5 bases, with 18 bases between the two germline ends. The CDR3 bases are TGTGCCAGCAGATCCTTGACTAGATTGGTAGATACGCAGTATTTT. It yields the protein CASRSLTRLVDTQYF.

This rearrangement joins TRBV7-9 to TRBJ2-7; D is possibly TRBD1 (6 bases). V was pared by 1 base and J by 3 bases, with 13 bases between. The CDR3 consists of 15 residues. Germline CDR1 and CDR2: SEHNR and FQNEAQ (reference sequence). The CDR3 bases are TGTGCCAGCAGCTTAGTCCCACAGGGAATCTACGAGCAGTACTTC. Translating gives CASSLVPQGIYEQYF. The complete variable domain, with remaining parts taken from reference TRBV7-9 and TRBJ2-7, reads DTGVSQNPRHKITKRGQNVTFRCDPISEHNRLYWYRQTLGQGPEFLTYFQNEAQLEKSRLLSDRFSAERPKGSFSTLEIQRTEQGDSAMYLCASSLVPQGIYEQYFGPGTRLTVT.

The V call is TRBV20-1, the J call TRBJ2-7; 8 nucleotides line up with TRBD2. The CDR3 spans 13 residues. Losses at the gene ends were 0 bases for V and 7 bases for J; bases not matched to a gene: 5. CDR1 is DFQATT, CDR2 SNEGSKA, per germline (reference sequence). The CDR3 region is CSARDLSGEEQYF. The DNA for the CDR3 is TGCAGTGCTAGAGATCTTAGCGGGGAGGAGCAGTACTTC.

This clonotype was counted only a few times. The chain carries TRBV27 and TRBJ2-3; 8 bases line up with TRBD1. The CDR3 spans 15 residues. V dropped 5 bases and J dropped 4; count of bases not matched to a gene: 8. Germline-derived CDR1 and CDR2 are MNHEY and SMNVEV (reference sequence). The CDR3 sequence: CASSPRQGRSDTQYF. CDR3 nucleotide sequence: TGTGCCAGCAGTCCCCGACAGGGGCGCTCAGATACGCAGTATTTT.

J is TRBJ2-7 and V is TRBV29-1, with TRBD2 as a possible D gene (6 bases). Germline-derived CDR1 and CDR2 are SQVTM and ANQGSEA. V lost 4 bases to trimming and J lost 3 bases, with 13 bases between them. The CDR3 extends over 13 amino acids. CDR3 sequence (DNA): TGCAGCGTTGGGGTCCGGGGGAACTACGAGCAGTACTTC. This gives the protein CSVGVRGNYEQYF.

About this clonotype itself: A read error may produce the germline difference seen at one junction end. This chain joins TRBV28 and TRBJ2-2, with a possible D match to TRBD1 (6 bases). CDR1 and CDR2 (germline): MDHEN, SYDVKM. The CDR3 runs 15 residues. The CDR3 DNA is TGTGCCGGCAGTACCATACAGGGGAACACCGGGGAGCTGTTTTTT. Translation gives CAGSTIQGNTGELFF.

This clonotype was seen a few times. The chain links TRBV5-6 to TRBJ1-6; TRBD1 aligns across 10 bases. V was pared by 2 bases and J by 7 bases, with 15 bases of the junction left unmatched. CDR3 length: 19 residues. From germline, CDR1 is SGHDT and CDR2 YYEEEE. CDR3: CASSFTGQGIPNSNSPLHF. The CDR3 DNA sequence: TGTGCCAGCAGCTTTACGGGACAGGGGATCCCGAACTCCAATTCACCCCTCCACTTT.